The 4 T cell receptor beta chains below come from one sample, sequenced in a study of early T cells in non-severe SARS-CoV-2 infection. TCRdb re-analysed the 5' RACE reads in MiXCR, keeping a single row per CDR3 protein. This sample has more than 35,000 distinct CDR3 sequences, with under 7% found just once. The sample comprised whole blood. Receptor source: an adult who was a healthcare worker with PCR-confirmed SARS-CoV-2 infection or an uninfected control (not recorded which).

V usage is TRBV7-9 and J usage is TRBJ2-5; TRBD2 matches at 7 bases. CDR3 length equals 14 residues. The germline V gene encodes CDR1 SEHNR and CDR2 FQNEAQ (reference sequence). Trimming removed 7 bases from V and 5 bases from J; junction bases left unmatched: 10. The DNA for the CDR3 is TGTGCCAGCACCGCCCAGGTGGGAGGGGAGACCCAGTACTTC. Translation: CASTAQVGGETQYF.

This clonotype was counted many times. The chain carries TRBV25-1 and TRBJ2-7; D might be TRBD2 (6 bases). V was clipped by 6 bases and J by 0 bases, with 9 bases between them. CDR3 size: 13 residues. Per the germline V gene, CDR1 is MGHDK and CDR2 is SYGVNS. This CDR3 is CASRKTSSYEQYF. The CDR3 DNA is TGTGCCAGCAGGAAGACTAGCTCCTACGAGCAGTACTTC.

This clonotype has a handful of counts. This rearrangement joins TRBV28 to TRBJ1-1; 8 nucleotides match TRBD1. With 2 bases clipped from V and 11 bases from J, the junction kept 7 bases outside the gene matches. The germline V gene has CDR1 MDHEN and CDR2 SYDVKM. There are 13 residues in the CDR3. The CDR3 protein is CASSLPDRGVAFF. The CDR3 DNA reads as TGTGCCAGCAGTTTACCAGACAGGGGAGTGGCTTTCTTT. Variable domain in full (rest from reference TRBV28 and TRBJ1-1): DVKVTQSSRYLVKRTGEKVFLECVQDMDHENMFWYRQDPGLGLRLIYFSYDVKMKEKGDIPEGYSVSREKKERFSLILESASTNQTSMYLCASSLPDRGVAFFGQGTRLTVV.

This clonotype appeared a few times. This chain uses TRBV12-3 or TRBV12-4 with TRBJ1-1, with D maybe TRBD1 (6 bases). CDR3 length equals 12 residues. Between the trimmed V and J ends, which lost 4 bases and 6 bases, there was a span of 9 bases. The CDR3 region has the DNA TGTGCCAGCAGTTCCAGGGGACCTGAAGCTTTCTTT. It encodes CASSSRGPEAFF.